A selection of T cell receptor beta chains follows, all from one sample in a study of blood T cell repertoires in COVID-19. Some clones are missing from TCRdb's copy, which holds only in-frame ones; the method was immunoSEQ multiplex PCR. The sample lists about 100,000 clones; roughly nine tenths were seen once. Input material: peripheral blood. The receptors derive from a man aged 45-65 years with active COVID-19. CDR3s include the opening cysteine and the closing phenylalanine or tryptophan. The order of the fields is clone size, V gene, D gene, J gene, CDR3 protein, CDR3 DNA. D genes are given only for firm matches. Clone size is stated in some rows and not others, as once, few, many or a class when expanded.

clone_size: -; v_call: TRBV2; d_call: -; j_call: TRBJ1-2; cdr3_aa: CASSGGGGYGYTF; cdr3_nt: TGTGCCAGCAGTGGGGGGGGAGGCTATGGCTACACCTTC
clone_size: -; v_call: TRBV14; d_call: TRBD1; j_call: TRBJ2-6; cdr3_aa: CASSQKFRTGFSGANVLTF; cdr3_nt: TGTGCCAGCAGCCAAAAATTTCGGACAGGGTTCTCTGGGGCCAACGTCCTGACTTTC
clone_size: -; v_call: TRBV12-3/TRBV12-4; d_call: TRBD1; j_call: TRBJ2-4; cdr3_aa: CASTRDRVDIQYF; cdr3_nt: TGTGCCAGCACTCGGGACAGGGTTGACATTCAGTACTTC
clone_size: -; v_call: TRBV9; d_call: -; j_call: TRBJ1-1; cdr3_aa: CASSKGGSMNTEAFF; cdr3_nt: TGTGCCAGCAGCAAGGGCGGGAGTATGAACACTGAAGCTTTCTTT
clone_size: -; v_call: TRBV28; d_call: -; j_call: TRBJ1-3; cdr3_aa: CASSSPQLRSGNTIYF; cdr3_nt: TGTGCCAGCAGTTCACCACAGCTACGAAGTGGAAACACCATATATTTT
clone_size: once; v_call: TRBV5-5; d_call: TRBD2; j_call: TRBJ2-1; cdr3_aa: CASEASGTNEQFF; cdr3_nt: TGTGCCAGCGAGGCTAGCGGGACCAATGAGCAGTTCTTC
clone_size: -; v_call: TRBV5-8; d_call: -; j_call: TRBJ2-5; cdr3_aa: CASSLGAPETQYF; cdr3_nt: TGTGCCAGCAGCTTGGGGGCGCCAGAGACCCAGTACTTC
clone_size: -; v_call: TRBV18; d_call: -; j_call: TRBJ1-2; cdr3_aa: CASSALTANYGYTF; cdr3_nt: TGTGCCAGCTCGGCATTGACAGCTAACTATGGCTACACCTTC
clone_size: once; v_call: TRBV3-1/TRBV3-2; d_call: TRBD2; j_call: TRBJ2-5; cdr3_aa: CASSHGLAGVQETQYF; cdr3_nt: TGTGCCAGCAGCCACGGACTAGCGGGGGTACAAGAGACCCAGTACTTC
clone_size: once; v_call: TRBV7-9; d_call: -; j_call: TRBJ2-4; cdr3_aa: CASGDGAKNIQYF; cdr3_nt: TGTGCCAGCGGAGACGGAGCCAAAAACATTCAGTACTTC
clone_size: -; v_call: TRBV6-6; d_call: TRBD2; j_call: TRBJ2-2; cdr3_aa: CASSFLGTSYTGELFF; cdr3_nt: TGTGCCAGCAGTTTCTTAGGGACTAGCTACACCGGGGAGCTGTTTTTT
clone_size: -; v_call: TRBV7-2; d_call: -; j_call: TRBJ1-2; cdr3_aa: CASSLGRNYGYTF; cdr3_nt: TGTGCCAGCAGCTTGGGCCGCAACTATGGCTACACCTTC
clone_size: -; v_call: TRBV9; d_call: -; j_call: TRBJ2-1; cdr3_aa: CASSATGNSYNEQFF; cdr3_nt: TGTGCCAGCAGCGCCACAGGGAACTCCTACAATGAGCAGTTCTTC
clone_size: -; v_call: TRBV7-9; d_call: -; j_call: TRBJ2-2; cdr3_aa: CARGGARNTGELFF; cdr3_nt: TGTGCCAGAGGAGGGGCGAGGAACACCGGGGAGCTGTTTTTT
clone_size: -; v_call: TRBV7-8; d_call: TRBD1; j_call: TRBJ2-5; cdr3_aa: CASSSWDRGIETQYF; cdr3_nt: TGTGCCAGCAGTTCATGGGACAGGGGAATAGAGACCCAGTACTTC
clone_size: -; v_call: TRBV7-9; d_call: TRBD1; j_call: TRBJ1-2; cdr3_aa: CASSSSGGGIGGYTF; cdr3_nt: TGTGCCAGCAGCTCTTCAGGGGGCGGAATTGGAGGCTACACCTTC
clone_size: -; v_call: TRBV30; d_call: TRBD2; j_call: TRBJ2-5; cdr3_aa: CACRPVAGYGGETQYF; cdr3_nt: TGTGCCTGTCGACCGGTAGCGGGATACGGAGGAGAGACCCAGTACTTC
clone_size: -; v_call: TRBV27; d_call: -; j_call: TRBJ1-2; cdr3_aa: CASSFLPYANYGYTF; cdr3_nt: TGTGCCAGCAGTTTCCTTCCCTATGCGAACTATGGCTACACCTTC
clone_size: -; v_call: TRBV4-1; d_call: -; j_call: TRBJ2-4; cdr3_aa: CASSQDRGIQYF; cdr3_nt: TGCGCCAGCAGCCAAGATCGGGGCATTCAGTACTTC
clone_size: -; v_call: TRBV5-1; d_call: -; j_call: TRBJ1-2; cdr3_aa: CATGTDWDYGYTF; cdr3_nt: TGCGCCACCGGGACTGACTGGGACTATGGCTACACCTTC
clone_size: -; v_call: TRBV6-1; d_call: -; j_call: TRBJ2-5; cdr3_aa: CASSEGNRDAETQYF; cdr3_nt: TGTGCCAGCAGTGAAGGGAACAGGGACGCCGAGACCCAGTACTTC
clone_size: -; v_call: TRBV7-9; d_call: TRBD2; j_call: TRBJ2-5; cdr3_aa: CASTEAGSETQYF; cdr3_nt: TGTGCCAGCACTGAAGCGGGGAGTGAGACCCAGTACTTC
clone_size: -; v_call: TRBV3-1/TRBV3-2; d_call: TRBD2; j_call: TRBJ2-1; cdr3_aa: CASSQVALGLAALSTHNEQFF; cdr3_nt: TGTGCCAGCAGCCAAGTTGCATTGGGACTAGCCGCCCTCTCCACCCACAATGAGCAGTTCTTC
clone_size: once; v_call: TRBV19; d_call: -; j_call: TRBJ1-1; cdr3_aa: CASSNRGGGEAFF; cdr3_nt: TGTGCCAGTAGTAATCGGGGAGGGGGTGAAGCTTTCTTT
clone_size: -; v_call: TRBV19; d_call: -; j_call: TRBJ2-1; cdr3_aa: CASSIGGREQFF; cdr3_nt: TGTGCCAGTAGTATAGGGGGGCGGGAGCAGTTCTTC
clone_size: -; v_call: TRBV7-9; d_call: -; j_call: TRBJ1-4; cdr3_aa: CASSRTIRSNEKLFF; cdr3_nt: TGTGCCAGCAGCCGAACGATCAGATCTAATGAAAAACTGTTTTTT
clone_size: -; v_call: TRBV19; d_call: -; j_call: TRBJ1-5; cdr3_aa: CASSMGSGDFYQPQHF; cdr3_nt: TGTGCCAGTAGTATGGGATCGGGAGATTTTTATCAGCCCCAGCATTTT
clone_size: -; v_call: TRBV19; d_call: -; j_call: TRBJ1-1; cdr3_aa: CASSIGGLTEAFF; cdr3_nt: TGTGCCAGTAGTATAGGGGGGCTCACTGAAGCTTTCTTT
clone_size: few; v_call: TRBV4-1; d_call: -; j_call: TRBJ1-5; cdr3_aa: CASSQDWASNQPQHF; cdr3_nt: TGCGCCAGCAGCCAAGATTGGGCGAGCAATCAGCCCCAGCATTTT
clone_size: -; v_call: TRBV3-1/TRBV3-2; d_call: -; j_call: TRBJ2-2; cdr3_aa: CASSHRGGGTSGTGELFF; cdr3_nt: TGTGCCAGCAGCCACCGCGGGGGCGGAACTTCTGGTACCGGGGAGCTGTTTTTT
clone_size: -; v_call: TRBV11-3; d_call: TRBD2; j_call: TRBJ2-1; cdr3_aa: CASSFSGGGNEQFF; cdr3_nt: TGTGCCAGCAGTTTTAGCGGGGGCGGCAATGAGCAGTTCTTC
clone_size: -; v_call: TRBV7-6; d_call: -; j_call: TRBJ2-5; cdr3_aa: CASSLGGLTGETQYF; cdr3_nt: TGTGCCAGCAGCTTAGGGGGCCTAACTGGGGAGACCCAGTACTTC
clone_size: -; v_call: TRBV15; d_call: TRBD1; j_call: TRBJ1-4; cdr3_aa: CATSRGGSTGSGEKLFF; cdr3_nt: TGTGCCACCAGCAGGGGGGGATCGACAGGGTCAGGAGAAAAACTGTTTTTT
clone_size: -; v_call: TRBV5-5; d_call: TRBD1; j_call: TRBJ2-7; cdr3_aa: CASSWGQDPYEQYF; cdr3_nt: TGTGCCAGCAGCTGGGGACAGGACCCCTACGAGCAGTACTTC
clone_size: few; v_call: TRBV5-1; d_call: -; j_call: TRBJ2-2; cdr3_aa: CASSLVQNTGELFF; cdr3_nt: TGCGCCAGCAGCTTGGTACAGAACACCGGGGAGCTGTTTTTT
clone_size: once; v_call: TRBV10-3; d_call: -; j_call: TRBJ1-2; cdr3_aa: CAISGDNYGYTF; cdr3_nt: TGTGCCATCAGTGGCGATAACTATGGCTACACCTTC
clone_size: -; v_call: TRBV6-5; d_call: -; j_call: TRBJ1-1; cdr3_aa: CASSYSPGVNTEAFF; cdr3_nt: TGTGCCAGCAGTTACTCTCCAGGGGTGAACACTGAAGCTTTCTTT
clone_size: few; v_call: TRBV15; d_call: -; j_call: TRBJ2-1; cdr3_aa: CATSRDPFGQFPSNEQFF; cdr3_nt: TGTGCCACCAGCAGAGATCCGTTCGGACAGTTCCCCTCCAATGAGCAGTTCTTC
clone_size: -; v_call: TRBV27; d_call: TRBD1; j_call: TRBJ2-5; cdr3_aa: CASSARDRGGSETQYF; cdr3_nt: TGTGCCAGCAGTGCCCGGGACAGGGGAGGGTCGGAGACCCAGTACTTC
clone_size: once; v_call: TRBV10-2; d_call: TRBD1; j_call: TRBJ2-5; cdr3_aa: CASSGVDRGKETQYF; cdr3_nt: TGCGCCAGCAGTGGAGTTGACAGGGGGAAGGAGACCCAGTACTTC
clone_size: -; v_call: TRBV2; d_call: -; j_call: TRBJ1-1; cdr3_aa: CASSGLGAAEAFF; cdr3_nt: TGTGCCAGCAGTGGTTTAGGGGCAGCTGAAGCTTTCTTT
clone_size: -; v_call: TRBV4-1; d_call: -; j_call: TRBJ1-4; cdr3_aa: CASSQDWVAATNEKLFF; cdr3_nt: TGCGCCAGCAGCCAAGATTGGGTTGCGGCAACTAATGAAAAACTGTTTTTT
clone_size: -; v_call: TRBV6-6; d_call: TRBD1; j_call: TRBJ2-7; cdr3_aa: CASRSTGAYEQYF; cdr3_nt: TGTGCCAGCAGATCTACAGGGGCCTACGAGCAGTACTTC
clone_size: -; v_call: TRBV9; d_call: -; j_call: TRBJ2-1; cdr3_aa: CASSVGTPSGNNEQFF; cdr3_nt: TGTGCCAGCAGCGTAGGGACCCCATCGGGAAACAATGAGCAGTTCTTC
clone_size: -; v_call: TRBV18; d_call: -; j_call: TRBJ1-1; cdr3_aa: CASSSLSGGEAFF; cdr3_nt: TGTGCCAGCTCAAGCCTGTCCGGGGGAGAAGCTTTCTTT
clone_size: -; v_call: TRBV12-5; d_call: -; j_call: TRBJ2-2; cdr3_aa: CASGRAGALPGELFF; cdr3_nt: TGTGCTAGTGGACGTGCGGGGGCCCTACCCGGGGAGCTGTTTTTT
clone_size: -; v_call: TRBV5-4; d_call: -; j_call: TRBJ1-3; cdr3_aa: CAGRATHENTIYF; cdr3_nt: TGTGCCGGGCGGGCAACTCACGAAAACACCATATATTTT
clone_size: -; v_call: TRBV24-1; d_call: -; j_call: TRBJ2-1; cdr3_aa: CATSGGLRGTYNEQFF; cdr3_nt: TGTGCCACCAGTGGGGGGCTTAGGGGAACATACAATGAGCAGTTCTTC
clone_size: -; v_call: TRBV9; d_call: -; j_call: TRBJ1-4; cdr3_aa: CASSVGTVGGEKLFF; cdr3_nt: TGTGCCAGCAGCGTAGGGACGGTGGGAGGTGAAAAACTGTTTTTT
clone_size: few; v_call: TRBV6-5; d_call: TRBD1; j_call: TRBJ2-2; cdr3_aa: CASSKTGSGTGELFF; cdr3_nt: TGTGCCAGCAGCAAGACAGGGAGTGGGACCGGGGAGCTGTTTTTT
clone_size: -; v_call: TRBV2; d_call: TRBD2; j_call: TRBJ2-3; cdr3_aa: CASRERESTDTQYF; cdr3_nt: TGTGCCAGCAGGGAGCGGGAGAGCACAGATACGCAGTATTTT
clone_size: -; v_call: TRBV5-5; d_call: TRBD2; j_call: TRBJ2-7; cdr3_aa: CASSTLAGTYEQYF; cdr3_nt: TGTGCCAGCAGCACATTAGCGGGGACCTACGAGCAGTACTTC
clone_size: -; v_call: TRBV13; d_call: -; j_call: TRBJ2-1; cdr3_aa: CASSLGGGPYNEQFF; cdr3_nt: TGTGCCAGCAGCTTAGGCGGGGGGCCCTACAATGAGCAGTTCTTC
clone_size: -; v_call: TRBV19; d_call: TRBD1; j_call: TRBJ1-5; cdr3_aa: CASSRDRGDQPQHF; cdr3_nt: TGTGCCAGTAGTCGGGACAGGGGAGATCAGCCCCAGCATTTT